The rows below give T cell receptor beta chains drawn from one sample of a study of blood T cell repertoires in COVID-19. Sequencing was performed with immunoSEQ multiplex PCR; in TCRdb, only in-frame clones are kept and a portion is missing. The repertoire holds 100,000 to 150,000 clones, with around three quarters as singletons. The sequenced material came from peripheral blood. These TCRs come from a woman in her sixties or seventies with acute or convalescent COVID-19. CDR3s include the opening cysteine and the closing phenylalanine or tryptophan. Fields, in order: CDR3 length, clone size, D gene, V gene, J gene, CDR3 DNA, CDR3 protein. The D gene is left open where the match is weak. Only some rows state a clone size, as once, few, many or a class for expanded clones.

len: 15
abundance: .
d_gene: .
v_gene: TRBV5-1
j_gene: TRBJ2-1
CDR3nt: TGCGCCAGCAGCACCCTGGGCGGGTCGGCCAATGAGCAGTTCTTC
CDR3aa: CASSTLGGSANEQFF

len: 15
abundance: .
d_gene: TRBD2
v_gene: TRBV5-1
j_gene: TRBJ2-1
CDR3nt: TGCGCCAGCGGACTAGCGGGGGGGTTCTACAATGAGCAGTTCTTC
CDR3aa: CASGLAGGFYNEQFF

len: 15
abundance: few
d_gene: .
v_gene: TRBV5-1
j_gene: TRBJ2-5
CDR3nt: TGCGCCAGCAGCTTGGGTTCAGAAGTCAGGGAGACCCAGTACTTC
CDR3aa: CASSLGSEVRETQYF

len: 15
abundance: .
d_gene: .
v_gene: TRBV9
j_gene: TRBJ1-1
CDR3nt: TGTGCCAGCAGCCCCGGACAGATTCTGAACACTGAAGCTTTCTTT
CDR3aa: CASSPGQILNTEAFF

len: 13
abundance: .
d_gene: TRBD1
v_gene: TRBV6-5
j_gene: TRBJ1-5
CDR3nt: TGTGCCAGCAGACAGGGGGCCAATCAGCCCCAGCATTTT
CDR3aa: CASRQGANQPQHF

len: 15
abundance: .
d_gene: .
v_gene: TRBV4-1
j_gene: TRBJ1-2
CDR3nt: TGCGCCAGCAGCCTCAGGACCGGGGGGCCGGATGGCTACACCTTC
CDR3aa: CASSLRTGGPDGYTF

len: 14
abundance: many
d_gene: TRBD1
v_gene: TRBV30
j_gene: TRBJ2-5
CDR3nt: TGTGCCTGGAGTCTGGGACAGGCTGGGGAGACCCAGTACTTC
CDR3aa: CAWSLGQAGETQYF

len: 13
abundance: .
d_gene: .
v_gene: TRBV2
j_gene: TRBJ2-2
CDR3nt: TGTGCCACCGACATCGGGGGCACCGGGGAGCTGTTTTTT
CDR3aa: CATDIGGTGELFF

len: 13
abundance: .
d_gene: TRBD1
v_gene: TRBV6-5
j_gene: TRBJ1-2
CDR3nt: TGTGCCAGCAGTTACTATAAGACAGGGAGCTACACCTTC
CDR3aa: CASSYYKTGSYTF

len: 16
abundance: .
d_gene: TRBD1
v_gene: TRBV6-6
j_gene: TRBJ1-2
CDR3nt: TGTGCCAGCAGTTACCCCCGGCAGGGACAGGGGCATGGCTACACCTTC
CDR3aa: CASSYPRQGQGHGYTF

len: 14
abundance: .
d_gene: TRBD2
v_gene: TRBV9
j_gene: TRBJ2-7
CDR3nt: TGTGCCAGGCCGGAGGAGCGGGGGCCTCACGAGCAGTACTTC
CDR3aa: CARPEERGPHEQYF

len: 15
abundance: .
d_gene: .
v_gene: TRBV4-3
j_gene: TRBJ1-1
CDR3nt: TGCGCCAGCAGCCAAGATTCTCGGGGGAACACTGAAGCTTTCTTT
CDR3aa: CASSQDSRGNTEAFF

len: 13
abundance: once
d_gene: TRBD1
v_gene: TRBV30
j_gene: TRBJ1-1
CDR3nt: TGTGCCTGGAGATTAACAGGGGACACTGAAGCTTTCTTT
CDR3aa: CAWRLTGDTEAFF

len: 17
abundance: .
d_gene: TRBD2
v_gene: TRBV5-1
j_gene: TRBJ2-1
CDR3nt: TGCGCCAGCAGCCCCGAAGCCCGCGGGAGAGGGTACAATGAGCAGTTCTTC
CDR3aa: CASSPEARGRGYNEQFF

len: 15
abundance: .
d_gene: .
v_gene: TRBV5-1
j_gene: TRBJ2-7
CDR3nt: TGCGCCAGCAGCTTGGCCGGGGTCCAGACCTACGAGCAGTACTTC
CDR3aa: CASSLAGVQTYEQYF